This is a list of T cell receptor beta chains from one sample in a study of T cells after somatic rescue of genetic block. Profiled with immunoSEQ multiplex PCR; TCRdb holds only in-frame clones, not every one. Of some 74,000 clones in the sample, approximately 90% were seen once. Sequenced material: peripheral blood mononuclear cells (PBMCs). These TCRs come from a man in his thirties or forties. CDR3s include the opening cysteine and the closing phenylalanine or tryptophan. Each record gives: V gene, clone size, D gene, J gene, CDR3 DNA, CDR3 protein. The D gene is left open where the match is weak. Only part of the rows carry a size: once, few, many, or a class if the clone is expanded.

TRBV23-1	.	TRBD1	TRBJ2-7	TGCGCCAGCAGTCACCACCCGGACAGGGGCTACGAGCAGTACTTC	CASSHHPDRGYEQYF
TRBV6-5	.	.	TRBJ1-1	TGTGCCAGCAGTTACTCGCGGACAACGAACACTGAAGCTTTCTTT	CASSYSRTTNTEAFF
TRBV11-2	.	.	TRBJ2-7	TGTGCCAGCAGCCCCCGACTCGGGGGGCTATACGAGCAGTACTTC	CASSPRLGGLYEQYF
TRBV19	.	TRBD1	TRBJ2-7	TGTGCCAGCACCGGGACAGGGCTATACGAGCAGTACTTC	CASTGTGLYEQYF
TRBV5-6	once	TRBD1	TRBJ1-3	TGTGCCAGCCGCGAGACAGGGGTCAGCTCTGGAAACACCATATATTTT	CASRETGVSSGNTIYF
TRBV2	.	.	TRBJ1-5	TGTGCCAGCAGTGAAGGGGTTTATAGCAATCAGCCCCAGCATTTT	CASSEGVYSNQPQHF
TRBV2	.	.	TRBJ2-1	TGTGCCAGCAGGAGGAGCTCCTACAATGAGCAGTTCTTC	CASRRSSYNEQFF
TRBV2	.	TRBD1	TRBJ2-7	TGTGCCAGCAGTTGGGACAGGGGGCATGAGCAGTACTTC	CASSWDRGHEQYF
TRBV10-3	.	.	TRBJ2-7	TGTGCCGCGGGGCAGGGTTTCTACGAGCAGTACTTC	CAAGQGFYEQYF
TRBV5-4	.	TRBD1	TRBJ2-1	TGTGCCAGCAGCCCACCCGGACAGGGTGAGTTCTTC	CASSPPGQGEFF
TRBV7-2	.	TRBD2	TRBJ2-7	TGTGCCAGCAGCTTGGGGAGCGGGAGCTCCTACGAGCAGTACTTC	CASSLGSGSSYEQYF
TRBV6-1	.	.	TRBJ2-7	TGTGCCAGCAGTGAAGAAGGGACTCCCTACGAGCAGTACTTC	CASSEEGTPYEQYF
TRBV6-6	.	TRBD2	TRBJ2-2	TGTGCCAGCAGTTATCCCCTAGCGGGAAGAGCCGGGGAGCTGTTTTTT	CASSYPLAGRAGELFF
TRBV6-1	once	.	TRBJ1-1	TGTGCCAGCAATGGGGGGCGCACTGAAGCTTTCTTT	CASNGGRTEAFF
TRBV5-6	.	.	TRBJ2-4	TGTGCCAGCAGCTTAAACGGGGTAGCCAAAAACATTCAGTACTTC	CASSLNGVAKNIQYF
TRBV5-1	.	.	TRBJ2-2	TGCGCCAGCAGCTACAGGGCGGGCACCGGGGAGCTGTTTTTT	CASSYRAGTGELFF
TRBV6-5	.	.	TRBJ2-1	TGTGCCAGCAATCGACTCGGCGATGAGCAGTTCTTC	CASNRLGDEQFF
TRBV4-1	.	.	TRBJ1-4	TGCGCCAGCAGCCGACAGGCAACTAATGAAAAACTGTTTTTT	CASSRQATNEKLFF
TRBV4-1	.	TRBD1	TRBJ1-6	TGCGCCAGCAGCCAAGGACAGGGAGCTAATAATTCACCCCTCCACTTT	CASSQGQGANNSPLHF
TRBV4-1	.	.	TRBJ2-2	TGCGCCAGCAGCCAGTCGAACACCGGGGAGCTGTTTTTT	CASSQSNTGELFF
TRBV7-2	.	.	TRBJ2-6	TGTGCCAGCAGCTTTCAAAGCAGAGAACAAAGTCGGGCCAACGTCCTGACTTTC	CASSFQSREQSRANVLTF
TRBV20-1	.	.	TRBJ2-7	TGCACCTCCGGAGGTGTCGAGCAGTACTTC	CTSGGVEQYF
TRBV21-1	.	.	TRBJ2-7	TGTGCCAGCAGCGTCCGGACTAGCGGACACGTAACCTACGAGCAGTACTTC	CASSVRTSGHVTYEQYF
TRBV11-3	.	.	TRBJ1-1	TGTGCCAGCAGCCTTAATTTGAACACTGAAGCTTTCTTT	CASSLNLNTEAFF
TRBV28	.	TRBD2	TRBJ2-3	TGTGCCAGCAGTTTGTTATCGGGAGGGGCCACAGATACGCAGTATTTT	CASSLLSGGATDTQYF
TRBV6-1	.	TRBD2	TRBJ2-1	TGTGCCACCGTGAAGAGCGGGAGTGGGAATGAGCAGTTCTTC	CATVKSGSGNEQFF
TRBV18	.	.	TRBJ2-1	TGTGCCAGCTCACCTCAGGCCAAGGGGCGGTACAATGAGCAGTTCTTC	CASSPQAKGRYNEQFF
TRBV4-1	.	TRBD1	TRBJ2-7	TGCGCCAGCAGCCAAGATGATGGGACAGGGGGCTGGTACGAGCAGTACTTC	CASSQDDGTGGWYEQYF
TRBV7-8	.	.	TRBJ1-6	TGTGCCAGCAGCTTAGTATCGTGGCAGGATCACAATTCACCCCTCCACTTT	CASSLVSWQDHNSPLHF
TRBV27	.	TRBD1	TRBJ2-7	TGTGCCAGCAGTTGGGGGACAGGGCCCTACGAGCAGTACTTC	CASSWGTGPYEQYF
TRBV7-2	.	.	TRBJ2-7	TGTGCCAGCAGCAAGAAGCGAGACTACCACTCCGAGCAGTACTTC	CASSKKRDYHSEQYF
TRBV4-1	.	.	TRBJ1-4	TGCGCCAGCAGCCAAGATCCCGGGGCAACAACTAATGAAAAACTGTTTTTT	CASSQDPGATTNEKLFF
TRBV6-1	.	.	TRBJ1-5	TGTGCCAGCCAGCCTCTCAGGGGCGCCAATCAGCCCCAGCATTTT	CASQPLRGANQPQHF
TRBV11-3	once	.	TRBJ2-1	TGTGCCAGCAGCTCCCCGATGGGGCCTGAGCAGTTCTTC	CASSSPMGPEQFF
TRBV9	.	.	TRBJ2-5	TGTGCCAGCAGCCCCGACGGGGGCGGGCCCCAAGAGACCCAGTACTTC	CASSPDGGGPQETQYF
TRBV18	.	.	TRBJ2-5	TGTGCCAGCTCACCTTGGACGGATCAAGAGACCCAGTACTTC	CASSPWTDQETQYF
TRBV11-2	.	.	TRBJ2-7	TGTGCCAGCAGTCGGACTATACCTGGCGAGCAGTACTTC	CASSRTIPGEQYF
TRBV7-9	.	.	TRBJ2-3	TGTGCCAGCAGCTTTAGCGGCATGCCAGATACGCAGTATTTT	CASSFSGMPDTQYF